This T cell receptor (beta chain) was recovered during a study of blood T cell repertoires in COVID-19. Study summary: The origin of the acute and convalescent COVID-19 samples was the United States, Italy and Spain. In each case, the material was cDNA or gDNA derived from T cells, B-cell-depleted T cells, or PBMCs.

The CDR3 is made up of 15 amino acids. In Seattle, patients joined the study during active infection and were tracked longitudinally. In the authors' methods: Reference gene primer amplification gave nucleated cell count estimates. The table came from immunoSEQ multiplex PCR; TCRdb's copy has only in-frame clones and leaves some out. The V and J calls and clone size are taken from that table; D and trimming were inferred from the DNA. The table shows 350,000 to 450,000 clones, with about 87% occurring only once. The clonotype originates from an older woman with COVID-19, enrolled during active disease. This rearrangement joins TRBV21-1 to TRBJ2-3; whether TRBD2, the table's D call, matches the DNA was not checked. TRBV21-1 is noted as a pseudogene. Sequencing was carried out using peripheral blood. The chain's CDR3 is CASSPGAGCTDTQYF. The CDR3 bases are TGTGCCAGCAGTCCAGGAGCGGGTTGCACAGATACGCAGTATTTT.